What follows is one TCR beta chain and its context. The antigen is unknown. These data originate in a study of cytomegalovirus exposure and HLA in healthy donors. On the study more broadly: Early release data held 75 million to 100 million unique TCRs from HLA-typed donors.

Vbeta (60) and Jbeta (13) primers were used in the PCR. This table comes from immunoSEQ multiplex PCR, and its TCRdb copy is limited to in-frame clones, with some not included. The sample has 110,000 to 150,000 clones, around 73% seen once; the top ten hold 2.5% to 3%. V lost 2 bases to trimming and J lost 7 bases, with 12 bases between them. Looked up from germline, CDR1 is SGHDN and CDR2 is FVKESK. This CDR3 is 14 amino acids long. Findings and caveats of the study: In a later analysis, several top co-occurrence clusters appeared linked to parvovirus B19, influenza, CMV and Epstein-Barr virus.

Input material: PBMCs. This sequence was found in a female donor in good health and CMV-seronegative. The chain employs TRBV14 and TRBJ2-1; D is possibly TRBD2 (6 bases). CDR3 nucleotide sequence: TGTGCCAGCAGCCAATATACGGGAGCGAATGAGCAGTTCTTC. Protein sequence: CASSQYTGANEQFF.